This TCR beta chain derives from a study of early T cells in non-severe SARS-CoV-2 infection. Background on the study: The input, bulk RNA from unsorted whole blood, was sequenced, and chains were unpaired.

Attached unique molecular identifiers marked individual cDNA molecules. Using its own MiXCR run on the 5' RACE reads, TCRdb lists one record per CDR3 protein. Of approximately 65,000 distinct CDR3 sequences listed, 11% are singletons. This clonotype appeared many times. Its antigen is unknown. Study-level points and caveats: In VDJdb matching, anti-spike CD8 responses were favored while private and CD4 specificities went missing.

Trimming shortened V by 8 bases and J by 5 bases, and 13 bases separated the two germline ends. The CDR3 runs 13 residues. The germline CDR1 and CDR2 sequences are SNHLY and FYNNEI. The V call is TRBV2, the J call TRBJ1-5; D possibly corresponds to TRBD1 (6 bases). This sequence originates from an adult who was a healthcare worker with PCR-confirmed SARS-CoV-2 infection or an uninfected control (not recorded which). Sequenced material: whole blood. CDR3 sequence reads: CASGGGRDQPQHF. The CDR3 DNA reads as TGTGCCAGCGGAGGGGGGCGAGATCAGCCCCAGCATTTT.